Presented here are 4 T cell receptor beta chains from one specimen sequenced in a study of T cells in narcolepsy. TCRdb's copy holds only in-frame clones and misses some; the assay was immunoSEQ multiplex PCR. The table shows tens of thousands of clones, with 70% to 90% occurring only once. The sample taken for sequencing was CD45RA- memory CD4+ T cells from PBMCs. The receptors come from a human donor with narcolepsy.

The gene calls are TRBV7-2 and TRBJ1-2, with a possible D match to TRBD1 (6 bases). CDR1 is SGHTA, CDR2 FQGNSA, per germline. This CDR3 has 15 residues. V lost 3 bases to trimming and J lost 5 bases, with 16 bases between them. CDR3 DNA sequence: TGTGCCAGCAGCTTCGAAACAGGGAGGTTTTATGGCTACACCTTC. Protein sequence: CASSFETGRFYGYTF.

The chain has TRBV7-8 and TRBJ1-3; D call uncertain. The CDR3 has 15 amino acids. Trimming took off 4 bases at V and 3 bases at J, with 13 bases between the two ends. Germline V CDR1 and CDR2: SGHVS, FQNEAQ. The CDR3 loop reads CASSSRQGNGNTIYF. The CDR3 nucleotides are TGTGCCAGCAGCTCTAGACAAGGGAATGGAAACACCATATATTTT.

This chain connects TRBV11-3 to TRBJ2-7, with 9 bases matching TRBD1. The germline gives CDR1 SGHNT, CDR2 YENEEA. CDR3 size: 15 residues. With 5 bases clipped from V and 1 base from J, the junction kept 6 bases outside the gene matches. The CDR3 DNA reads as TGTGCCAGCAGCCCCCTGGGGACAGGGTCCTACGAGCAGTACTTC. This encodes CASSPLGTGSYEQYF. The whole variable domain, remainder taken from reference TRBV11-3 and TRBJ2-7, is EAGVVQSPRYKIIEKKQPVAFWCNPISGHNTLYWYLQNLGQGPELLIRYENEEAVDDSQLPKDRFSAERLKGVDSTLKIQPAELGDSAVYLCASSPLGTGSYEQYFGPGTRLTVT.

The CDR3 loop is CASSGGTRNQPQHF. The CDR3 DNA reads as TGTGCCAGCAGCGGTGGGACACGCAATCAGCCCCAGCATTTT. The chain joins TRBV7-9 to TRBJ1-5, with D tentatively TRBD1 (6 bases). This CDR3 has 14 amino acids. The germline V gene has CDR1 SEHNR and CDR2 FQNEAQ (reference sequence). Deletions cut 5 bases from V and 2 bases from J, with 10 bases between. The whole variable domain, filled in from reference TRBV7-9 and TRBJ1-5, reads DTGVSQNPRHKITKRGQNVTFRCDPISEHNRLYWYRQTLGQGPEFLTYFQNEAQLEKSRLLSDRFSAERPKGSFSTLEIQRTEQGDSAMYLCASSGGTRNQPQHFGDGTRLSIL.